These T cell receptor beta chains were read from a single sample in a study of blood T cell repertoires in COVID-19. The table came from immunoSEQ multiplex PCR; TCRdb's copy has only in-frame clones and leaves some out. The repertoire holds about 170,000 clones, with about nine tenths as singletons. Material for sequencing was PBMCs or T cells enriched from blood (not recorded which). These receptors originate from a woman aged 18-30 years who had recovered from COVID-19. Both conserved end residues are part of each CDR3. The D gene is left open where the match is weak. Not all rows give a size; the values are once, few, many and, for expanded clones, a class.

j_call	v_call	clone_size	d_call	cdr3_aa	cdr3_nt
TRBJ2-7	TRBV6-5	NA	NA	CASSYSRGFNEQYF	TGTGCCAGCAGTTACTCACGAGGGTTCAACGAGCAGTACTTC
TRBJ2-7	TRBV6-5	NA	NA	CASSSPYGTPYEQYF	TGTGCCAGCAGTTCCCCATATGGGACACCCTACGAGCAGTACTTC
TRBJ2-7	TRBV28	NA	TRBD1	CASSQTGVREQYF	TGTGCCAGCAGTCAGACAGGGGTTCGCGAGCAGTACTTC
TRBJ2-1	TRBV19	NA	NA	CASSILAAVVYEQFF	TGTGCCAGTAGTATACTGGCGGCGGTTGTCTATGAGCAGTTCTTC
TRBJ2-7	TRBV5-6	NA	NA	CASSLAASALTYEQYF	TGTGCCAGCAGCTTGGCGGCTAGCGCCCTAACCTACGAGCAGTACTTC
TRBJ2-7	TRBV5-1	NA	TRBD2	CASSLTSGGVYEQYF	TGCGCCAGCAGCCTCACATCCGGGGGGGTCTACGAGCAGTACTTC
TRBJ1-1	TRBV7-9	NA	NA	CASSSGAGGEAFF	TGTGCCAGCAGCTCCGGCGCGGGTGGCGAAGCTTTCTTT
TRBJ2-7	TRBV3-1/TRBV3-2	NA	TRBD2	CASSHLAGGSPYEQYF	TGTGCCAGCAGCCACTTAGCGGGAGGTTCCCCCTACGAGCAGTACTTC
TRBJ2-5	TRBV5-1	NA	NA	CASSPPQGRGGETQYF	TGCGCCAGCAGCCCCCCTCAGGGGAGGGGGGGAGAGACCCAGTACTTC
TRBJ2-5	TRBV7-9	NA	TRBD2	CASSRGTSGNQETQYF	TGTGCCAGCAGCCGAGGGACTAGCGGAAACCAAGAGACCCAGTACTTC
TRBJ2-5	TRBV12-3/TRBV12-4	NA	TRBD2	CASSYGGQETQYF	TGTGCCAGCAGTTACGGGGGGCAAGAGACCCAGTACTTC
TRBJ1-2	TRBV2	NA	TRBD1	CASSLTGTGGGYGYTF	TGTGCCAGCAGTCTCACCGGGACAGGGGGCGGCTATGGCTACACCTTC
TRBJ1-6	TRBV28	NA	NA	CASSFRQNSPLHF	TGTGCCAGCAGTTTCCGACAGAATTCACCCCTCCACTTT
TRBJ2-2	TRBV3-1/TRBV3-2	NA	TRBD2	CASSQGIIAGVATGELFF	TGTGCCAGCAGCCAAGGGATAATAGCGGGAGTGGCCACCGGGGAGCTGTTTTTT
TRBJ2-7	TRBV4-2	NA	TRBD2	CASSQDLASGHYEQYF	TGTGCCAGCAGCCAAGATCTGGCTAGCGGGCACTACGAGCAGTACTTC
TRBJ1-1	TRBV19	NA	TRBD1	CASSLNRGREAEAFF	TGTGCCAGTAGTTTGAACAGGGGGCGGGAGGCTGAAGCTTTCTTT
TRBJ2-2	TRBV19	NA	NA	CASTSDRFTGELFF	TGTGCCAGTACCAGTGACAGGTTTACCGGGGAGCTGTTTTTT
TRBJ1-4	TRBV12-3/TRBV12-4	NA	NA	CASSFGGREKLFF	TGTGCCAGCAGTTTCGGCGGGAGAGAAAAACTGTTTTTT
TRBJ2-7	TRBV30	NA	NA	CAWDASGYEQYF	TGTGCCTGGGATGCCTCGGGATACGAGCAGTACTTC
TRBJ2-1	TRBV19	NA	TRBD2	CASSILTSGRANEQFF	TGTGCCAGTAGTATCTTGACTAGCGGGAGGGCCAATGAGCAGTTCTTC
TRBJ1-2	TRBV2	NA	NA	CASSGEGAYGYTF	TGTGCCAGCAGTGGTGAAGGGGCCTATGGCTACACCTTC
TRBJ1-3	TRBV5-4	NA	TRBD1	CASSPDRGTGNTIYF	TGTGCCAGCAGCCCTGACAGGGGAACTGGAAACACCATATATTTT
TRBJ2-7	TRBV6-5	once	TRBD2	CASADSRGDYEQYF	TGTGCCAGCGCCGATTCACGGGGGGACTACGAGCAGTACTTC
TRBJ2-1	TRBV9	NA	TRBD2	CASSVGGGRNNEQFF	TGTGCCAGCAGCGTAGGTGGCGGGAGAAATAATGAGCAGTTCTTC
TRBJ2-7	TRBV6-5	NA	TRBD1	CAKQGAMDYEQYF	TGTGCAAAACAGGGGGCGATGGACTACGAGCAGTACTTC
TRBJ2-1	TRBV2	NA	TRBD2	CASSAGTSGRVRGYNEQFF	TGTGCCAGCAGTGCGGGCACTAGCGGGAGGGTTAGAGGCTACAATGAGCAGTTCTTC
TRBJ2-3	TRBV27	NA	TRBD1	CASSSSPRGQDTQYF	TGTGCCAGCAGTTCATCCCCCAGGGGGCAAGATACGCAGTATTTT
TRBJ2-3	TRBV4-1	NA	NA	CASGSFHSPTDTQYF	TGCGCCAGCGGTTCCTTCCACTCTCCAACAGATACGCAGTATTTT
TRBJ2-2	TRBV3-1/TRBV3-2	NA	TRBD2	CASGLAGTGELFF	TGTGCCAGCGGACTAGCGGGAACCGGGGAGCTGTTTTTT
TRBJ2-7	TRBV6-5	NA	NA	CASSWGRQDYEQYF	TGTGCCAGCAGTTGGGGGAGGCAAGACTACGAGCAGTACTTC
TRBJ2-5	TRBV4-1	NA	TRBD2	CASSPGLRTQETQYF	TGCGCCAGCAGCCCGGGACTACGCACTCAAGAGACCCAGTACTTC
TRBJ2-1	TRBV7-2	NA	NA	CASSSREGLGTYNEQFF	TGTGCCAGCAGCTCTAGGGAGGGACTGGGGACATACAATGAGCAGTTCTTC
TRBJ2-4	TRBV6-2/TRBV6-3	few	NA	CASSSLAKNIQYF	TGTGCCAGCAGTTCTCTAGCCAAAAACATTCAGTACTTC
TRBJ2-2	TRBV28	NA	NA	CASRPPGRLNTGELFF	TGTGCCAGCAGACCCCCCGGGAGACTGAACACCGGGGAGCTGTTTTTT
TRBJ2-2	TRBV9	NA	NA	CASSVDYGYTGELFF	TGTGCCAGCAGCGTAGACTACGGTTACACCGGGGAGCTGTTTTTT
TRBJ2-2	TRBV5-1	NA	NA	CASSIGTSNTGELFF	TGCGCCAGCAGCATCGGGACTTCGAACACCGGGGAGCTGTTTTTT
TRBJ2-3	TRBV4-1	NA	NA	CASSQTVAATDTQYF	TGCGCCAGCAGCCAAACGGTTGCGGCCACAGATACGCAGTATTTT
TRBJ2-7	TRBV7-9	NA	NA	CASSLGQVPYEQYF	TGTGCCAGCAGCTTAGGACAGGTACCCTACGAGCAGTACTTC
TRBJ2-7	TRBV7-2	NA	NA	CASSSWGGPPEQYF	TGTGCCAGCAGCTCTTGGGGGGGCCCTCCCGAGCAGTACTTC
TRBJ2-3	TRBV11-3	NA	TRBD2	CASSSGGAGADTQYF	TGTGCCAGCAGCTCGGGAGGAGCGGGGGCAGATACGCAGTATTTT
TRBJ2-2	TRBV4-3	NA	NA	CASSQDRGALTGELFF	TGCGCCAGCAGCCAAGATCGGGGGGCCCTCACCGGGGAGCTGTTTTTT
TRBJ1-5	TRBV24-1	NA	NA	CATSESGYNQPQHF	TGTGCCACCAGTGAGTCAGGTTATAATCAGCCCCAGCATTTT
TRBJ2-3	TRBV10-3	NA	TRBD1	CAISTGEDTQYF	TGTGCCATCAGCACAGGGGAGGATACGCAGTATTTT
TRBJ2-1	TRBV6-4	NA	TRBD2	CASSRRPSGDINEQFF	TGTGCCAGCAGTCGTAGGCCTAGCGGGGATATCAATGAGCAGTTCTTC
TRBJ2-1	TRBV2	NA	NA	CASSEEGAGGNEQFF	TGTGCCAGCAGTGAAGAGGGGGCGGGAGGAAATGAGCAGTTCTTC
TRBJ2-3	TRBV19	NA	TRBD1	CASSMGDRADTQYF	TGTGCCAGTAGTATGGGGGACAGGGCGGATACGCAGTATTTT
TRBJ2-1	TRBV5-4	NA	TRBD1	CASSLAWGDRGNTDEQFF	TGTGCCAGCAGCTTGGCCTGGGGCGACAGGGGCAATACAGATGAGCAGTTCTTC
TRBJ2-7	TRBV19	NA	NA	CASSAMSLSSEQYF	TGTGCCAGTAGCGCGATGTCCCTATCGAGCGAGCAGTACTTC
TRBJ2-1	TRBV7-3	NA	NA	CASKRAGGHNEQFF	TGTGCCAGCAAGCGGGCCGGAGGCCACAATGAGCAGTTCTTC
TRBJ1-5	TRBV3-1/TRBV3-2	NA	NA	CASSQDVGSYQPQHF	TGTGCCAGCAGCCAAGATGTGGGCAGCTATCAGCCCCAGCATTTT
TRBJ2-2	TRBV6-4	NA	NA	CASSVERNTGELFF	TGTGCCAGCAGTGTAGAACGGAACACCGGGGAGCTGTTTTTT
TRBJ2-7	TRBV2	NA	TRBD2	CASSDGLGTYEQYF	TGTGCCAGCAGTGACGGACTAGGGACCTACGAGCAGTACTTC
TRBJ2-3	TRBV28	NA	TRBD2	CASGEGGRSDTQYF	TGTGCCAGCGGCGAGGGCGGGAGGTCGGATACGCAGTATTTT
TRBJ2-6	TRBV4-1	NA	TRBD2	CASSKMRGGANVLTF	TGCGCCAGCAGTAAGATGCGGGGGGGGGCCAACGTCCTGACTTTC
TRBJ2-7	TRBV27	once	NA	CASSFGRFYEQYF	TGTGCCAGCAGTTTTGGCAGGTTTTACGAGCAGTACTTC
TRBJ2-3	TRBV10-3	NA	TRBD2	CAIRITSDGTDTQYF	TGTGCCATCAGAATTACTAGCGATGGCACAGATACGCAGTATTTT
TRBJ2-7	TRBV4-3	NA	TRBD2	CASSRGLAEPYEQYF	TGCGCCAGCAGCCGAGGACTAGCGGAACCCTACGAGCAGTACTTC
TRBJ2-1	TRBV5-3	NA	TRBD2	CARPYPTSAYNEQFF	TGTGCCAGACCTTACCCGACTAGCGCGTACAATGAGCAGTTCTTC